This T cell receptor (beta chain) was observed in a study of blood T cell repertoires in COVID-19. Study-level information: PBMCs, B-cell-depleted T cells, or T cells were the source of the cDNA or gDNA that made up the material.

How the authors handled the data: Reference gene primer amplification in the assay estimated nucleated cell counts. Profiled with immunoSEQ multiplex PCR; TCRdb holds only in-frame clones, not every one. V and J calls and clone size come straight from that table; D and trimming were deduced from the DNA. The sample lists roughly 250,000 clones, roughly 84% occurring once. V lost 1 base and J lost 4, with 8 bases in between. CDR1 SGHKS and CDR2 YYEKEE come from the germline V gene (reference sequence). The CDR3 length is 13 residues. The TCR originated in a woman aged 35 to 49 who had recovered from COVID-19. The rearrangement uses TRBV5-5 and TRBJ1-2; no firm D call. The sample consisted of peripheral blood. The chain's CDR3 is CASSLKASYGYTF. CDR3 coding DNA: TGTGCCAGCAGCTTGAAAGCAAGCTATGGCTACACCTTC.